A selection of T cell receptor beta chains follows, all from one sample in a study of blood T cell repertoires in COVID-19. The method was immunoSEQ multiplex PCR; TCRdb's version includes in-frame clones alone and lacks a portion of them. The repertoire has a few hundred thousand clones, approximately 80% of them found once; the top ten carry about 1.3%. The sample comprised PBMCs or T cells enriched from blood (not recorded which). All receptors come from a woman aged 35 to 49 with acute COVID-19. CDR3s include the opening cysteine and the closing phenylalanine or tryptophan. Fields, in order: D gene, clone size, V gene, J gene, CDR3 protein, CDR3 DNA. A D gene is named only where the DNA matches it firmly. Clone sizes are given selectively: once, few, many, or a class where the clone is expanded.

.	.	TRBV30	TRBJ1-1	CAWTGGTSGPFEAFF	.
TRBD1	.	TRBV19	TRBJ2-3	CASKRGTGRADTQYF	TGTGCCAGTAAACGTGGGACAGGGAGAGCAGATACGCAGTATTTT
.	.	TRBV6-2/TRBV6-3	TRBJ1-3	CASSYAGAGNTIYF	TGTGCCAGCAGTTACGCAGGGGCCGGAAACACCATATATTTT
.	.	TRBV3-1/TRBV3-2	TRBJ2-7	CASSPTPGTGSYEQYF	TGTGCCAGCAGCCCTACTCCCGGGACTGGTTCCTACGAGCAGTACTTC
.	.	TRBV27	TRBJ1-2	CASRDRVFGYTF	TGTGCCAGCAGGGACAGAGTATTTGGCTACACCTTC
.	few	TRBV3-1/TRBV3-2	TRBJ1-1	CASSTSGDTEAFF	TGTGCCAGCAGCACCTCAGGGGATACTGAAGCTTTCTTT
.	.	TRBV6-5	TRBJ2-7	CATRNVRSSYEQYF	TGTGCGACGAGGAACGTTAGGTCATCCTACGAGCAGTACTTC
.	.	TRBV6-1	TRBJ2-7	CASSENDRGIYEQYF	TGTGCCAGCAGTGAGAACGACCGCGGGATTTACGAGCAGTACTTC
.	.	TRBV5-3	TRBJ1-6	CARSLERRVHRLGYNSPLHF	TGTGCCAGAAGCTTGGAACGGAGGGTGCACCGTTTGGGTTATAATTCACCCCTCCACTTT
.	many	TRBV5-1	TRBJ2-1	CASSWGAGQRNSNEQFF	TGCGCCAGCAGCTGGGGGGCGGGACAGAGAAACTCCAATGAGCAGTTCTTC
TRBD2	.	TRBV4-1	TRBJ2-7	CASSHLAGSYEQYF	TGCGCCAGCAGCCACCTAGCGGGATCCTACGAGCAGTACTTC
.	.	TRBV10-1	TRBJ2-3	CASSEGRVADTQYF	TGCGCCAGCAGTGAAGGCAGGGTAGCAGATACGCAGTATTTT
.	.	TRBV4-3	TRBJ2-2	CASSQGRALTGELFF	TGCGCCAGCAGCCAAGGGAGAGCCCTCACCGGGGAGCTGTTTTTT
.	.	TRBV9	TRBJ1-1	CASSAGTEAFF	TGTGCCAGCAGCGCCGGGACTGAAGCTTTCTTT
.	.	TRBV6-5	TRBJ2-2	CASSYSNGQPGELFF	TGTGCCAGCAGTTACTCAAACGGACAGCCCGGGGAGCTGTTTTTT
TRBD2	.	TRBV7-9	TRBJ2-5	CASSPWTGLAGGKETQYF	TGTGCCAGCAGCCCCTGGACTGGCCTAGCGGGGGGGAAAGAGACCCAGTACTTC
TRBD1	many	TRBV5-1	TRBJ1-2	CASSLGQDPNYGYTF	TGCGCCAGCAGCCTCGGACAGGACCCTAACTATGGCTACACCTTC
TRBD1	.	TRBV27	TRBJ1-2	CASSLSLRTGRYGYTF	TGTGCCAGCAGTTTATCACTCAGGACAGGACGGTACGGCTACACCTTC
.	.	TRBV2	TRBJ1-4	CASSRLNEKLFF	TGTGCCAGCAGCCGACTTAATGAAAAACTGTTTTTT
TRBD2	.	TRBV19	TRBJ2-1	CASSMWTSGSYNEQFF	TGTGCCAGTAGTATGTGGACTAGCGGGAGTTATAATGAGCAGTTCTTC
TRBD1	.	TRBV11-2	TRBJ1-1	CASSLPHRGTEAFF	TGTGCCAGCAGCTTACCCCACAGGGGGACTGAAGCTTTCTTT
TRBD1	.	TRBV7-2	TRBJ2-5	CASSLAGTGETQYF	TGTGCCAGCAGCTTAGCAGGGACAGGAGAGACCCAGTACTTC
TRBD2	.	TRBV9	TRBJ2-7	CASSVGETSGTYEQYF	TGTGCCAGCAGCGTAGGGGAGACTAGCGGTACCTACGAGCAGTACTTC
TRBD1	few	TRBV15	TRBJ1-6	CATSRSGTGAFKSPLHF	TGTGCCACCAGCAGGTCCGGGACAGGGGCGTTTAAGTCACCCCTCCACTTT
.	.	TRBV2	TRBJ1-2	CASSEYRAPNGYTF	TGTGCCAGCAGTGAATACAGGGCCCCGAATGGCTACACCTTC
.	.	TRBV18	TRBJ2-2	CASSAGLPNTGELFF	TGTGCCAGCTCAGCGGGACTGCCGAACACCGGGGAGCTGTTTTTT
.	.	TRBV5-1	TRBJ2-2	CASSLDGENTGELFF	TGCGCCAGCAGCTTGGACGGGGAGAACACCGGGGAGCTGTTTTTT
TRBD1	.	TRBV4-1	TRBJ1-4	CASSQDGTGTNEKLFF	TGCGCCAGCAGCCAAGATGGGACAGGAACTAATGAAAAACTGTTTTTT
TRBD1	once	TRBV6-5	TRBJ1-2	CASTRGAGYTF	TGTGCCAGCACCAGGGGGGCTGGCTACACCTTC
TRBD2	few	TRBV29-1	TRBJ2-2	CSVTGGRWNTGELFF	TGCAGCGTTACCGGGGGGAGGTGGAACACCGGGGAGCTGTTTTTT
.	.	TRBV19	TRBJ1-5	CASSMTLLEPQHF	TGTGCCAGTAGCATGACACTGTTGGAGCCCCAGCATTTT
TRBD1	.	TRBV30	TRBJ2-7	CAWNRGQGEAEQYF	TGTGCCTGGAATAGGGGACAGGGTGAGGCCGAGCAGTACTTC
.	few	TRBV19	TRBJ2-3	CASTERDTQYF	TGTGCCAGTACCGAGCGGGATACGCAGTATTTT
.	few	TRBV10-3	TRBJ1-2	CAISESPPGGYYGYTF	TGTGCCATCAGTGAGTCGCCCCCGGGTGGATACTATGGCTACACCTTC
TRBD1	.	TRBV2	TRBJ1-2	CASRDRDSYGYTF	TGTGCCAGCAGAGACAGGGATAGCTATGGCTACACCTTC
.	few	TRBV4-1	TRBJ1-1	CASSPGPGGDTEAFF	TGCGCCAGCAGCCCTGGACCGGGAGGGGACACTGAAGCTTTCTTT
.	.	TRBV5-6	TRBJ2-3	CASSPTRQGLSSDTQYF	TGTGCCAGCAGCCCCACGCGGCAGGGGTTGTCGTCGGATACGCAGTATTTT
.	.	TRBV5-8	TRBJ2-7	CASSLGQGLSYEQYF	TGTGCCAGCAGCTTGGGGCAGGGGCTCTCCTACGAGCAGTACTTC
.	few	TRBV6-2/TRBV6-3	TRBJ2-7	CASSYTDLYEQYF	TGTGCCAGCAGTTACACAGACCTCTACGAGCAGTACTTC
.	.	TRBV11-2	TRBJ1-1	CASSSTSGGGNTEAFF	TGTGCCAGCAGCTCCACCTCCGGGGGGGGGAACACTGAAGCTTTCTTT
.	few	TRBV15	TRBJ1-2	CATSRDPGSNYGYTF	TGTGCCACCAGCAGAGATCCCGGTTCGAACTATGGCTACACCTTC